The 21 T cell receptor beta chains below all came from one sample that was sequenced in a study of blood T cell repertoires in COVID-19. The repertoire was sequenced with immunoSEQ multiplex PCR; TCRdb's copy has only in-frame clones and lacks some. The sample has approximately 170,000 clones, roughly 81% seen once. The sample consisted of peripheral blood. These receptors were obtained from an elderly woman with COVID-19, enrolled during active disease.

V and J are TRBV5-1 and TRBJ2-7; 7 nucleotides line up with TRBD2. The trim removed 4 bases at V and 6 bases at J, leaving 4 bases unmatched. The CDR3 has 12 residues. Per germline, CDR1 SGHRS and CDR2 YFSETQ. For the CDR3, the DNA is TGCGCCAGCAGCAATCGACTAGCCGAGCAGTACTTC. Translated, it gives CASSNRLAEQYF.

As DNA, the CDR3 is TGTGCCAGTACCAAGGGGGCAGTTATCTCTGGAAACACCATATATTTT. Protein sequence: CASTKGAVISGNTIYF. The V call is TRBV19, the J call TRBJ1-3; 7 bases are a match to TRBD1. The CDR3 is 16 amino acids. With V trimmed by 7 bases and J by 0 bases, 9 bases remained unmatched. Germline V gene lookup returns CDR1 LNHDA and CDR2 SQIVND (reference sequence).

This chain joins TRBV7-3 and TRBJ2-5, with 10 bases identical to TRBD2. The CDR3 contains 15 residues. Germline values: CDR1 SGHTA, CDR2 FQGTGA. After removal of 5 bases from V and 5 bases from J, the junction contained 8 bases not matched to a gene. CDR3 sequence (DNA): TGTGCCAGCAGCAACCCAGCGGGAGGGGCGGAGACCCAGTACTTC. Its translation is CASSNPAGGAETQYF.

J is TRBJ2-7 and V is TRBV9; the D is unclear. Looked up from germline, CDR1 is SGDLS and CDR2 is YYNGEE. The CDR3 extends over 14 amino acids. Trimming removed 0 bases at V and 3 bases at J, with 10 bases between. CDR3 sequence: CASSVATPGYEQYF. DNA for the CDR3: TGTGCCAGCAGCGTAGCTACGCCCGGCTACGAGCAGTACTTC.

The gene calls are TRBV6-5 and TRBJ1-2; 7 positions match TRBD1. The J segment lost 3 bases and the V segment lost 6 bases, leaving 4 bases of the junction unmatched. Germline V gene data show CDR1 as MNHEY and CDR2 as SVGAGI. The CDR3 is made up of 13 amino acids. DNA for the CDR3: TGTGCCAGCAGAACAGGGGATCACTATGGCTACACCTTC. Encoded protein: CASRTGDHYGYTF.

V and J are TRBV11-2 and TRBJ1-1, with a weak D call TRBD1 (5 bases). Per the germline V gene, CDR1 is SGHAT and CDR2 is FQNNGV. Trimming removed 3 bases at V and 4 bases at J, with 9 bases between. The CDR3 sequence is 13 residues long. CDR3 residues: CASSFLRGTEAFF. CDR3 sequence (DNA): TGTGCCAGCAGCTTCCTAAGGGGCACTGAAGCTTTCTTT.

This chain uses TRBV5-1 with TRBJ2-2; 13 bases align to TRBD2. The germline V gene has CDR1 SGHRS and CDR2 YFSETQ. V dropped 4 bases and J dropped 5; count of bases not matched to a gene: 2. The CDR3 is 15 amino acids. This chain's CDR3 is CASSQLAGGTGELFF. Written as DNA, the CDR3 is TGCGCCAGCAGCCAACTAGCGGGAGGGACCGGGGAGCTGTTTTTT.

This clone is a singleton in its sample. This chain uses TRBV11-2 with TRBJ1-2; D gene uncertain. The V end lost 5 bases, the J end lost 8 bases, and 18 bases lay between the germline ends. There are 14 residues in the CDR3. CDR1 is SGHAT, CDR2 FQNNGV, per germline. Written as DNA, the CDR3 is TGTGCCAGCAGCCGACCAGGAGGCAGTAAAGGCTACACCTTC. Translating it yields CASSRPGGSKGYTF.

J is TRBJ1-4 and V is TRBV3-1 (or the pseudogene TRBV3-2); D unresolved. The CDR3 extends over 12 amino acids. The V end was cut by 4 bases, the J end by 7 bases, with 7 bases between. Per germline, CDR1 LGHDT and CDR2 YNNKEL (reference sequence). CDR3 in amino acids: CASSPPGEKLFF. The CDR3 region has the DNA TGTGCCAGCAGCCCCCCGGGTGAAAAACTGTTTTTT.

The rearrangement links TRBV7-2 to TRBJ1-2; perhaps TRBD1 as D (6 bases). Germline values: CDR1 SGHTA, CDR2 FQGNSA. The germline V and J ends were trimmed by 3 bases and 4 bases, with 12 bases remaining between them. The CDR3 length is 14 residues. This chain's CDR3 is CASSFGQLGYGYTF. In DNA, the CDR3 is TGTGCCAGCAGCTTTGGACAGCTAGGCTATGGCTACACCTTC.

V and J are TRBV19 and TRBJ2-3; TRBD2 matches 8 bases. The germline V gene has CDR1 LNHDA and CDR2 SQIVND (reference sequence). CDR3 length equals 17 residues. V shed 3 bases, J shed 3 bases, and the junction held 11 bases outside the gene matches. The CDR3 spells CASSIPQGIAGTDTQYF. CDR3 nucleotides: TGTGCCAGTAGTATTCCCCAGGGGATAGCGGGGACAGATACGCAGTATTTT.

In this sample, this clone turned up a few times. The chain uses TRBV3-1 (or the pseudogene TRBV3-2) and TRBJ1-1; D is unresolved. The germline gives CDR1 LGHDT, CDR2 YNNKEL (reference sequence). Trimming left V 8 bases short and J 0 bases short, with 10 bases between. The CDR3 length is 13 residues. CDR3 sequence (DNA): TGTGCCAGCGGCGGGTACGTGAACACTGAAGCTTTCTTT. As protein: CASGGYVNTEAFF.

The V call is TRBV12-2, the J call TRBJ2-7; the table assigns TRBD2, which was not confirmed against the DNA. TRBV12-2 is designated a pseudogene. CDR3 length: 17 residues. This CDR3 is CASRLTPGTSGSYEQYF. The CDR3, as DNA: TGTGCAAGTCGCTTAACTCCCGGGACTAGCGGGTCCTACGAGCAGTACTTC.

The chain has TRBV10-3 and TRBJ1-5; tentatively, D is TRBD1 (5 bases). The CDR3 has 16 amino acids. CDR1 and CDR2 from the germline V gene are ENHRY and SYGVKD. Trimming stripped 3 bases from V and 6 bases from J, with 18 bases between. CDR3 protein: CAISDRGRVGIQPQHF. The CDR3 nucleotides are TGTGCCATCAGTGATAGAGGCAGGGTAGGTATTCAGCCCCAGCATTTT.

The chain uses TRBV27 and TRBJ2-7; D unresolved. The CDR3 is made up of 13 amino acids. The germline gives CDR1 MNHEY, CDR2 SMNVEV (reference sequence). The V and J ends lost 5 bases and 0 bases respectively, with 8 bases between them. The CDR3 DNA sequence: TGTGCCAGCAGTGAGCACAGCTCCTACGAGCAGTACTTC. Translation: CASSEHSSYEQYF.

The chain is built from TRBV5-1 and TRBJ2-5; 10 positions agree with TRBD2. From germline, CDR1 is SGHRS and CDR2 YFSETQ. This CDR3 region has 15 residues. J gave up 3 bases and V 0 bases, and 2 bases lay outside the gene matches. CDR3 sequence (DNA): TGCGCCAGCAGCTTGGCGCTAGCGGGAGAAGAGACCCAGTACTTC. The encoded protein is CASSLALAGEETQYF.

The CDR3 nucleotides read TGTGCCAGCAGGTCTAGCGGGAGAGAGACCCAGTACTTC. It is translated as CASRSSGRETQYF. This chain connects TRBV3-1 (or the pseudogene TRBV3-2) to TRBJ2-5, with 10 bases matching TRBD2. V lost 6 bases and J lost 4; bases outside the gene matches: 2. The germline V gene has CDR1 LGHDT and CDR2 YNNKEL (reference sequence). This CDR3 region has 13 residues.

V and J are TRBV18 and TRBJ2-1; 8 bases are a match to TRBD1. V shed 7 bases and J 1 base; nucleotides not matched to a gene: 6. The germline gives CDR1 KGHSH, CDR2 LQKENI. This CDR3 is built from 15 residues. The CDR3, as DNA: TGTGCCAGCTTAGACAGGGGATTATCCTACAATGAGCAGTTCTTC. It yields the protein CASLDRGLSYNEQFF. The full variable domain, with the rest looked up from reference TRBV18 and TRBJ2-1, is NAGVMQNPRHLVRRRGQEARLRCSPMKGHSHVYWYRQLPEEGLKFMVYLQKENIIDESGMPKERFSAEFPKEGPSILRIQQVVRGDSAAYFCASLDRGLSYNEQFFGPGTRLTVL.

The V gene is TRBV18, the J gene TRBJ1-5, with D unresolved. Germline CDR1 and CDR2: KGHSH and LQKENI. The CDR3 length is 14 residues. The V end was cut by 4 bases, the J end by 8 bases, with 15 bases between. The CDR3 DNA is TGTGCCAGCTCACTGATGGCGGGGTCTGAGCCCCAGCATTTT. This codes for CASSLMAGSEPQHF. The whole variable domain, filled in from reference TRBV18 and TRBJ1-5, reads NAGVMQNPRHLVRRRGQEARLRCSPMKGHSHVYWYRQLPEEGLKFMVYLQKENIIDESGMPKERFSAEFPKEGPSILRIQQVVRGDSAAYFCASSLMAGSEPQHFGDGTRLSIL.

The chain is built from TRBV5-1 and TRBJ2-5, with 7 bases that match TRBD2. The CDR3 loop spans 16 amino acids. Germline CDR1 is SGHRS and CDR2 is YFSETQ. V lost 3 bases and J lost 5; bases outside the gene matches: 13. DNA for the CDR3: TGCGCCAGCAGCTCGGGCCCCTCGGGGGGTTCGGAGACCCAGTACTTC. Residues: CASSSGPSGGSETQYF.

The genes are TRBV10-3 and TRBJ1-2; D is perhaps TRBD1 (5 bases). V lost 6 bases and J 2 bases, leaving 16 bases between the germline ends. This CDR3 is built from 15 residues. Germline loops: CDR1 ENHRY, CDR2 SYGVKD. CDR3 in DNA: TGTGCCATCAGCTCCGTCGGGCAGGGAAACTATGGCTACACCTTC. It yields the protein CAISSVGQGNYGYTF.